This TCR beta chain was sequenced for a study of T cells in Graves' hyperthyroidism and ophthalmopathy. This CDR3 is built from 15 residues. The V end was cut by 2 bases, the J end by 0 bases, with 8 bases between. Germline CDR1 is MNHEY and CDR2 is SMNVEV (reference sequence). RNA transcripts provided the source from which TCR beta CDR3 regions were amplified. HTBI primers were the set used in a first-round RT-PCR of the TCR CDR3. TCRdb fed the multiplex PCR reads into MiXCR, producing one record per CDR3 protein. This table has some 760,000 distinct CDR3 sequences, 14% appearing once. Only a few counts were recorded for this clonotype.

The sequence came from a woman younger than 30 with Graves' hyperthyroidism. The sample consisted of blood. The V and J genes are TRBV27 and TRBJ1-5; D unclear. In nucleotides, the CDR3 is TGTGCCAGCAGTTTAGGCATTTATAGCAATCAGCCCCAGCATTTT. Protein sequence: CASSLGIYSNQPQHF.